The sequence of this T cell receptor (beta chain) was determined in a study of blood T cell repertoires in COVID-19. The CDR3 is 15 residues long. Germline V gives CDR1 MNHEY, CDR2 SVGAGI. Trimming left V 2 bases short and J 4 bases short, with 14 bases between. The assay was immunoSEQ multiplex PCR, and TCRdb's table has in-frame clones only and misses some. The repertoire holds approximately 200,000 clones, with 89% as singletons. The chain has TRBV6-5 and TRBJ1-2, with D perhaps matching TRBD1 (6 bases). Sequencing input: PBMCs or T cells enriched from blood (not recorded which). The receptor's source is a woman in her thirties or forties with acute COVID-19. CDR3 loop: CASSYRDTGFYGYTF. CDR3 nucleotide sequence: TGTGCCAGCAGTTACAGGGACACAGGATTCTATGGCTACACCTTC.